This T cell receptor (beta chain) originates from a study of cytomegalovirus exposure and HLA in healthy donors (dated by TCRdb to 2017 to 2019). For the wider study: An earlier analysis of approximately 640 of the donors reported more than 250 Gb of sequence data and approximately 110 million unique TCR beta sequences from about 179 million T cells. To predict cytomegalovirus infection status, the study combined high-throughput TCR immunosequencing, statistical association of individual TCRs with disease status, and machine learning. A later genetic analysis took genome-wide SNP genotypes for about 55% of the roughly 670 donors and used that subset as a discovery cohort. Roughly five DR-DQ haplotypes were handled as single units for association and clustering because linkage in the cohort was strong. HLA typing covered class I and class II loci at four-digit resolution. Donor age, sex, ethnicity and CMV serostatus were collected together with the repertoire data. All discovery cohort repertoires had been generated on a single sequencing platform. Among the roughly 390 genotyped donors, approximately 81% belonged to the genetic ancestry cluster associated with self-reported Caucasian donors. The study profiled the T cell repertoires of 500 to 800 subjects by immunosequencing and related them to cytomegalovirus serostatus. On average, roughly 250,000 unique TCR beta nucleotide sequences were sequenced per donor among 398 genotyped donors of the cohort, with 15% to 20% of those sequences being non-productive. In addition to the first cohort of 666 subjects, a separate validation cohort of approximately 130 different subjects was used. A later analysis re-analyzed previously published TCR beta repertoires from hundreds of donors and added high-resolution HLA genotyping to study TCR occurrence patterns. An early release covering roughly 600 HLA-typed donors comprised around 300 gigabases of sequencing data and 65 million to 100 million unique TCR sequences. Rather than using new phenotypic data, the later analysis identified candidate immune exposures from TCR beta sequences and from how often those sequences occurred across donors. The number of donors typed differed by locus, with 629-630 for A, B, C, DRB1 and DQB1, around 560 for DQA1, 600 to 610 for DPA1, and approximately 470 for DPB1. An earlier analysis of 587 of the donors used high-throughput TCR beta sequencing to judge whether each TCR beta V gene segment behaved as functional or pseudogenic. The aim of the study was to test whether cataloging public T cell receptors could identify signatures of past pathogen exposure.

Study-wide conclusions, independent of this receptor: Seventeen rarely observed V segments, including chromosome 9 orphons, were excluded from the earlier analysis of approximately 500 of the donors because counts were too low. Strong co-occurrence of HLA alleles, especially DR and DQ, made assigning TCR associations to individual alleles difficult. Roughly uniform sequencing depth across donors was assumed in presence/absence analyses, although this assumption may not hold. A further reported finding was that TCR beta sequences accurately predicted the HLA-A and HLA-B alleles for most subjects in the first cohort. Most CMV-associated TCR beta chains appeared to be HLA-restricted in a later analysis, and the HLA associations seemed to be driven largely by CMV exposure. Compared with the roughly 670-donor mean, donors in an Asian-associated ancestry cluster had fewer N-insertions in productive TCRs, according to a later genetic analysis. A later genetic analysis associated a missense DCLRE1C variant with V-gene and J-gene trimming of TCR beta chains, and an independent cohort replicated the association. Cytomegalovirus status was reported to be diagnosed by the classifier with high specificity and sensitivity in both the original and validation cohorts. The authors suggested that the approach could potentially be generalized to other disease states and immunological phenotypes. A later analysis associated 17,000 or so TCR beta sequences with specific HLA alleles at a false discovery rate of 0.05. CMV serostatus was the only immune exposure information available for the cohort. A few of the identified cytomegalovirus-associated TCR beta chains were confirmed in vitro to be specific for cytomegalovirus antigens. A later analysis found that TCR association rates varied across HLA loci, with DRB1 alleles showing the most associated TCRs and HLA-C alleles the fewest. Only TCR beta chains were sequenced in this cohort, and the absence of alpha or paired-chain data limited detectable features. A cluster of highly shared sequence variants was judged likely to represent a technical artifact of the sequencing pipeline. An earlier analysis of some 560 of the donors showed that most TCR beta V segments appeared in productive rearrangements either about 90% or about 30% of the time, which broadly matched IMGT annotations. A later analysis reported that several top co-occurrence clusters appeared linked to parvovirus B19, influenza, CMV and Epstein-Barr virus. Linkage disequilibrium might explain the correlated functional status among segregating V segments, but an unknown experimental factor could not be ruled out. Because HLA typing was unavailable for some donors at each locus, only the typed subset was used in association tests. Some IMGT-functional V segments, including TRBV6-2 and TRBV6-3, could not be distinguished by the 87-base-pair reads and were therefore excluded. A later analysis found that HLA-associated TCR beta chains were more clonally expanded and had lower generation probabilities than equally common non-associated chains. Most TCR sequences were observed very rarely across donors, whereas some public TCRs were present in many individuals. A total of around 150 TCR beta chains were listed by the study as associated with cytomegalovirus.

Library preparation was by the immunoSEQ multiplex PCR assay. For the multiplex PCR, a mixture combining 60 forward primers for TCR Vbeta segments and 13 reverse primers for TCR Jbeta segments was used. The CDR3 region of rearranged TCR beta genes was amplified from genomic DNA by a multiplex PCR assay. The amplified TCR beta libraries were sequenced on the Illumina HiSeq System as 87-base-pair reads. On the study's bioinformatics: A later analysis counted approximately 76 million unique TCR beta chains across the roughly 700 repertoires, and about 10 million of these chains were shared by at least two donors. To remove PCR and sequencing errors, raw reads were error-corrected and collapsed into unique sequences using a nearest-neighbor algorithm that merged closely related sequences. V, D and J gene segments were assigned by aligning CDR3 sequences to IMGT reference sequences. For a sequence to be retained, a match of at least six nucleotides was required to both a V gene segment and a J gene segment. Rearrangements were classified as productive when the CDR3 lacked stop codons and remained in frame with V and J, and all other rearrangements were classified as non-productive. Following IMGT convention, CDR3 was defined as the stretch from the second conserved V-encoded cysteine up to the conserved J-encoded phenylalanine. The earlier analysis of fewer than 750 of the donors excluded sequences that lacked an unambiguous match to a single V gene segment. In an earlier analysis of approximately 590 of the donors, V segments were called functional above 56.7% productive rearrangements and were called segregating when the between-donor standard deviation exceeded 5%. A statistical classification framework was built for diagnosing cytomegalovirus status from the catalog of TCR beta chain sequences. In a later analysis, V and J genes were assigned by comparing TCR nucleotide sequences against IMGT/GENE-DB human TR gene sequences. The TCRdist pipeline was used in a later analysis to assign CDR3 sequences and most-parsimonious VDJ recombination scenarios. In a later analysis, each TCR beta chain was defined by its CDR3 amino acid sequence together with its V-gene family, and reads lacking a unique V-gene family were excluded. A later analysis removed 450 to 600 highly shared, low-generation-probability nucleotide sequences to deal with suspected cross-contamination and a sequencing artifact. For each public chain, a later analysis derived a clonal expansion index from normalized ranks of inferred template counts within each repertoire. In a later analysis, generation probabilities were computed using a VDJ recombination model fitted to out-of-frame rearrangements, and the results were checked against IGoR. In a later analysis, TCR-TCR, TCR-HLA and TCR-CMV co-occurrence was scored with hypergeometric tests, and a repertoire-size bias correction was applied to TCR pairs. False discovery rates were estimated in a later analysis by permuting HLA or CMV assignments 20 times. In a later analysis, co-occurring TCRs were grouped with DBSCAN, and TCRdist sequence similarity was added when clustering was performed within HLA-allele-positive subsets. Repertoires with fewer than 30,000 or more than 120,000 public chains, plus five repertoires with anomalous nucleotide sharing, were excluded from co-occurrence clustering. The clones in this table, taken by TCRdb from immuneACCESS, are in-frame only. Not every clone is retained; where verified, under half of the shortfall comes from an unresolved V gene, and the cause of the rest is unknown. The D gene and trimming were derived from the DNA, and the V and J assignments and clone size from that table. For this sample the table gives about 190,000 clones, of which 75% to 85% were detected only once. The leading ten clones occupy roughly 1.5% of the sample.

Worth noting for this clone: No antigen is known for it. No base quality information exists; no much larger clone differs at one position.

The cohort comprised some 700 healthy bone marrow donors. All cohort members were sampled while nominally healthy, although unrecorded immune exposures were likely present. The donor tested CMV seronegative and was one of the 352 seronegative cohort members. A peripheral blood sample was collected from each donor, and TCR beta sequencing was performed on peripheral blood mononuclear cells. Genomic DNA was extracted from the blood cell samples with the Qiagen DNeasy Blood Extraction Kit. Reading the germline V gene gives CDR1 SGHRS and CDR2 YFSETQ. Taken from cysteine to phenylalanine, the CDR3 has 15 residues. The read is trimmed to its CDR3 DNA, 45 bases read in frame from base 1. V gives up 0 bases and J gives up 6 bases, and the segment between their germline ends measures 10 bases.

Recombination connected TRBV5-1 to TRBJ1-6; 6 matching bases give a weak D call of TRBD1. What was sequenced was PBMCs. The TCR originated in a woman between 45 and 60 years old in good health and CMV-seronegative. The DNA reads as follows: TGCGCCAGCAGCTTGGACCGGGACACTAATTCACCCCTCCACTTT. The resulting protein is CASSLDRDTNSPLHF.